These 4 T cell receptor beta chains were all obtained from the same sample, sequenced in a study of shared clonotypes between healthy human individuals. Sequenced by immunoSEQ multiplex PCR; TCRdb stores in-frame clones only, minus some. In the table there are 2 million to 2.5 million clones, approximately 90% of which are singletons. Sequencing used naive CD4+ T cells from PBMCs. As to subset: CD45RA+ positively selected. The receptor set was obtained from a man between 18 and 29 years old in good health. Some clones in this sample may be carry-over from other donors' samples.

The chain combines TRBV19 with TRBJ1-1; 10 nucleotides agree with TRBD1. The V and J ends lost 3 bases and 5 bases, in that order; junction bases with no gene match: 6. CDR1 and CDR2 from the germline V gene are LNHDA and SQIVND (reference sequence). The CDR3 consists of 15 residues. CDR3 amino acids: CASSIETGGSTEAFF. The CDR3 region has the DNA TGTGCCAGTAGTATTGAGACAGGGGGCTCAACTGAAGCTTTCTTT. Filled out from reference TRBV19 and TRBJ1-1, the complete variable domain reads DGGITQSPKYLFRKEGQNVTLSCEQNLNHDAMYWYRQDPGQGLRLIYYSQIVNDFQKGDIAEGYSVSREKKESFPLTVTSAQKNPTAFYLCASSIETGGSTEAFFGQGTRLTVV.

The chain links TRBV18 to TRBJ1-3; D is ambiguous. The V end was cut by 3 bases, the J end by 0 bases, with 12 bases between. The V gene's germline CDR1 is KGHSH and CDR2 LQKENI. This CDR3 comprises 16 residues. The CDR3 reads CASSPEGPLSGNTIYF. CDR3 DNA: TGTGCCAGCTCACCTGAGGGTCCTCTCTCTGGAAACACCATATATTTT.

The chain combines TRBV5-4 with TRBJ2-4; no clear D gene. Trimming took off 4 bases at V and 1 base at J, with 18 bases between the two ends. Germline V CDR1 and CDR2: SGHNT, YYREEE (reference sequence). The CDR3 length is 17 residues. The CDR3 here is CASSPTGQSLAKNIQYF. The CDR3 nucleotides are TGTGCCAGCAGCCCCACCGGGCAGTCTTTGGCCAAAAACATTCAGTACTTC.

This chain joins TRBV9 and TRBJ2-1; 10 nucleotides agree with TRBD2. The length of the CDR3 is 18 residues. Germline V CDR1 and CDR2: SGDLS, YYNGEE. V dropped 0 bases and J dropped 5; count of bases not matched to a gene: 11. The CDR3: CASSVVSSGRGADNEQFF. CDR3 nucleotide sequence: TGTGCCAGCAGCGTAGTGTCTAGCGGGAGAGGGGCAGACAATGAGCAGTTCTTC.